A single sample gave rise to the 3 T cell receptor beta chains below, sequenced in a study of blood T cell repertoires in COVID-19. Method: immunoSEQ multiplex PCR; TCRdb's copy keeps in-frame clones and lacks some. The sample records 55,000 to 85,000 clones, over 65% being singletons. Specimen: peripheral blood. Source of these receptors: a woman in her seventies with acute or convalescent COVID-19.

The V call is TRBV7-2, the J call TRBJ2-1; possible D gene TRBD2, 6 bases. V lost 1 base and J 9 bases, leaving 10 bases between the germline ends. Per the germline V gene, CDR1 is SGHTA and CDR2 is FQGNSA. The CDR3 covers 13 residues. In DNA, the CDR3 is TGTGCCAGCAGCTTAGAGGCCGGGGGTGAGCAGTTCTTC. Its translation: CASSLEAGGEQFF.

This chain links TRBV21-1 with TRBJ1-1. TRBV21-1 is a listed pseudogene. The CDR3 length is 18 residues. The CDR3 loop is CASIQPSTAADQSLEAFF. The CDR3 DNA sequence: TGTGCCAGCATACAACCCTCAACAGCGGCAGACCAGTCACTTGAAGCTTTCTTT.

This clone showed up just a few times. This sequence joins TRBV6-5 and TRBJ2-5; perhaps TRBD2 as D (6 bases). Germline assignment: CDR1 MNHEY and CDR2 SVGAGI. V lost 4 bases, J lost 3 bases, and 15 bases lay in between. The CDR3 spans 15 residues. The CDR3 sequence: CASSSWGGVKETQYF. CDR3 bases: TGTGCCAGCAGTTCTTGGGGCGGGGTGAAAGAGACCCAGTACTTC.